Listed below are T cell receptor beta chains from one sample, sequenced in a study of blood T cells in healthy people across ages. TCRdb redid the calling of the 5' RACE reads with MiXCR, one entry per CDR3 protein. The sample shows approximately 1.5 million distinct CDR3 sequences, about 42% of them seen only once. Sequencing used blood. These receptors all come from a woman younger than 30 in good health. Each CDR3 is given without its conserved first and last residue. A D gene is named only where the DNA matches it firmly. Size is omitted from some rows. Given values are once, few, many or a class for expanded clones.

>.|TRBJ2-3|TRBV29-1|.
SVVLTGRPTDTQY
>TRBD2|TRBJ2-5|TRBV27|.
ASSWQAGARETQY
>.|TRBJ2-7|TRBV20-1|.
SARPLTGRHEQY
>.|TRBJ2-3|TRBV6-1|.
ASSEGRKDTQY
>.|TRBJ2-2|TRBV24-1|.
ATSDLRDPRQTGELF
>TRBD2|TRBJ2-1|TRBV3-1|.
ASSLHTSGVYNEQF
>TRBD2|TRBJ2-1|TRBV9|few
ASSMGPSGQPSYNEQF
>.|TRBJ2-2|TRBV4-1|.
ASSQPFGKTGELF
>TRBD2|TRBJ2-3|TRBV29-1|many
SVEAMRTSRTQY
>.|TRBJ1-2|TRBV29-1|few
SVGEQVGT
>.|TRBJ2-5|TRBV27|few
ASRPTEFQETQY
>.|TRBJ2-2|TRBV7-8|.
ASSSTVWELF
>.|TRBJ1-2|TRBV28|.
ASSFPGRGWDGYT
>.|TRBJ1-1|TRBV2|.
ASRDDREAF
>TRBD1|TRBJ2-7|TRBV29-1|few
SVEGGGPLSYEQY
>.|TRBJ2-7|TRBV29-1|.
SVGRTGSSYEQY
>.|TRBJ2-3|TRBV29-1|.
SVVGDLNTDTQY
>.|TRBJ1-5|TRBV28|.
ASSLSGAGDQPQH
>TRBD1|TRBJ1-4|TRBV20-1|.
SARGQGLSEKLF
>.|TRBJ2-1|TRBV4-3|.
ASSQDSPPDEQF
>.|TRBJ1-1|TRBV4-1|.
ASRQGPGNTEAF
>.|TRBJ2-5|TRBV29-1|.
SVSTGRETQY
>TRBD1|TRBJ2-1|TRBV20-1|.
SASGTGTNEQF
>TRBD1|TRBJ1-1|TRBV29-1|.
SALTGSNTEAF
>TRBD2|TRBJ2-3|TRBV20-1|.
SVAGETSDTQY
>.|.|TRBV7-2|.
ASSPFLSNEQY
>.|TRBJ1-6|TRBV6-5|.
ASSRKGSSYNSPLH
>.|TRBJ1-1|TRBV29-1|few
SVGPGAEFTEAF
>.|TRBJ1-5|TRBV7-2|few
ASSLGGRGPLNQPQH
>TRBD2|TRBJ2-4|TRBV9|few
ASSSRLAGGLNEQY
>TRBD2|TRBJ2-1|TRBV12-3/TRBV12-4|.
ASSLSGGLRYNEQF
>.|TRBJ2-3|TRBV4-1|.
ASSQNTHTDTQY
>.|TRBJ1-1|TRBV27|.
ACSDGSGNTEAF
>TRBD1|TRBJ2-1|TRBV25-1|.
ASSDLGQGNNEQF
>.|TRBJ2-2|TRBV12-3/TRBV12-4|.
ASRTLVSGELF
>TRBD1|TRBJ1-2|TRBV20-1|.
SAREVGTGNLYGYT
>TRBD1|TRBJ2-7|TRBV20-1|.
SVSRTGKIYEQY
>TRBD2|TRBJ2-3|TRBV6-2/TRBV6-3|.
ASSYSSGQVTDTQY
>.|TRBJ1-4|TRBV7-9|.
ASTPGFNEKLF
>.|TRBJ2-5|TRBV20-1|once
SAHALDEQRETQY
>TRBD2|TRBJ2-3|TRBV7-2|.
ASSLVYGGTDTQY
>.|TRBJ2-1|TRBV20-1|.
SAHSRISGPYNEQF